This T cell receptor (beta chain) originates from a study of spatial heterogeneity in lung cancer. MiXCR was run by TCRdb on the 5' RACE reads, yielding one entry per CDR3 protein. Altogether about 70,000 distinct CDR3 sequences are present, 8% to 9.5% being singletons, with the ten largest covering about 2%. Trimming removed 2 bases from V and 3 bases from J, with 11 bases in between. This CDR3 comprises 14 residues. From germline, CDR1 is SGHTS and CDR2 YDEGEE. There are a few counts of this clonotype. The time point here: blood at routine non-recurrence follow-up after resection. V is TRBV5-8 and J is TRBJ1-1; weak D call: TRBD1 (5 bases). This receptor was taken from a female donor with early-stage non-small cell lung cancer. Sequenced here: PBMCs, sampled at follow-up. The chain's CDR3 is CASSFSGIDTEAFF. In DNA form, the CDR3 reads TGTGCCAGCAGCTTTTCAGGGATAGACACTGAAGCTTTCTTT.